The sequence of this TCR beta chain was determined in a study of T cells in Graves' hyperthyroidism and ophthalmopathy. This clonotype was recorded at least ten times. Its antigen is undetermined. Study outcomes and limitations: The majority of expanded thyroid clonotypes above 0.001 also appeared in blood.

Investigators excluded patients with uncontrolled infection, other autoimmune disease, pregnancy or lactation. RNA transcripts gave rise to amplified TCR beta CDR3 regions. First-round RT-PCR with HTBI primers amplified the TCR CDR3 region. TCRdb re-called the multiplex PCR reads with MiXCR, one entry per CDR3 protein. The table lists around 250,000 distinct CDR3 sequences, approximately 15% of them singletons. The CDR3 has 14 amino acids. Germline V CDR1 and CDR2: DFQATT, SNEGSKA (reference sequence). Between the trimmed V and J ends, which lost 7 bases and 6 bases, there was a span of 22 bases. The clonotype originates from a woman between 35 and 50 years old with Graves' hyperthyroidism that later progressed to Graves' ophthalmopathy. The rearrangement links TRBV20-1 to TRBJ2-7; maybe TRBD2 (6 bases). The sequenced material came from blood. Written as DNA, the CDR3 is TGCAGTGTCCTCAGACTCCCTGGGGGAGGCGAGCAGTACTTC. This encodes CSVLRLPGGGEQYF.